The 9 T cell receptor beta chains below all came from one sample that was sequenced in a study of T cells in Graves' hyperthyroidism and ophthalmopathy. The TCR beta CDR3 regions underwent amplification using RNA transcripts as the source. The TCR CDR3 first-round RT-PCR relied on the HTBI primer set. TCRdb used MiXCR to reprocess the multiplex PCR reads, holding one entry per CDR3 protein. The sample lists tens of thousands of distinct CDR3 sequences, 40% to 55% occurring once. Sequencing input: blood. Receptor source: a woman aged 25 to 39 with Graves' ophthalmopathy.

This clonotype was observed at least ten times. This chain connects TRBV19 to TRBJ2-7; possibly TRBD1 or TRBD2 for D (5 bases each). Germline lookup yields CDR1 LNHDA and CDR2 SQIVND (reference sequence). The V end was cut by 5 bases, the J end by 9 bases, with 14 bases between. The CDR3 spans 12 residues. The CDR3 protein is CASSEGTGAQYF. CDR3 bases: TGTGCCAGTAGTGAAGGGACCGGGGCGCAGTACTTC.

This clonotype turned up a few times. The J gene is TRBJ1-1, the V gene TRBV30, with 9 bases matching TRBD1. After removal of 3 bases from V and 1 base from J, the junction contained 0 bases not matched to a gene. This CDR3 is 13 amino acids long. CDR1 is GTSNPN and CDR2 is SVGIG in the germline V gene (reference sequence). The CDR3 spells CAWRGQGNTEAFF. CDR3 coding DNA: TGTGCCTGGAGGGGACAGGGGAACACTGAAGCTTTCTTT. Variable domain in full (rest from reference TRBV30 and TRBJ1-1): SQTIHQWPATLVQPVGSPLSLECTVEGTSNPNLYWYRQAAGRGLQLLFYSVGIGQISSEVPQNLSASRPQDRQFILSSKKLLLSDSGFYLCAWRGQGNTEAFFGQGTRLTVV.

The V gene is TRBV5-1, the J gene TRBJ2-1; D possibly matches TRBD1 or TRBD2 (5 bases each). CDR3 size: 14 residues. V dropped 0 bases and J dropped 7 bases, with 11 bases sitting between them. CDR1 and CDR2 from the germline V gene are SGHRS and YFSETQ. In DNA form, the CDR3 reads TGCGCCAGCAGCTTGGATTGGGGGAAAAATGAGCAGTTCTTC. Residues: CASSLDWGKNEQFF. The full variable domain, completed using reference TRBV5-1 and TRBJ2-1, is KAGVTQTPRYLIKTRGQQVTLSCSPISGHRSVSWYQQTPGQGLQFLFEYFSETQRNKGNFPGRFSGRQFSNSRSEMNVSTLELGDSALYLCASSLDWGKNEQFFGPGTRLTVL.

Many counts were recorded for this clonotype. The rearrangement joins TRBV11-2 to TRBJ2-2; maybe TRBD2 (5 bases). Germline values: CDR1 SGHAT, CDR2 FQNNGV. Trimming left V 2 bases short and J 7 bases short, with 14 bases between. CDR3 size: 15 residues. The CDR3 reads CASSLPLVLGGELFF. The DNA for the CDR3 is TGTGCCAGCAGCTTACCACTAGTACTAGGCGGGGAGCTGTTTTTT.

This clonotype was counted many times. J is TRBJ2-6 and V is TRBV5-6; D is perhaps TRBD1 or TRBD2 (5 bases each). Trimming took 3 bases from V and 2 from J, leaving 12 bases between them. This CDR3 spans 16 amino acids. The germline CDR1 and CDR2 sequences are SGHDT and YYEEEE. This chain's CDR3 is CASSSLEGTGANVLTF. In DNA form, the CDR3 reads TGTGCCAGCAGCTCCCTTGAGGGGACTGGGGCCAACGTCCTGACTTTC.

This clonotype was detected many times. The rearrangement uses TRBV5-1 and TRBJ2-3, with TRBD1 matching over 9 bases. V was clipped by 0 bases and J by 2 bases; unmatched bases: 1. Per germline, CDR1 SGHRS and CDR2 YFSETQ. This CDR3 is 15 amino acids long. The CDR3 DNA reads as TGCGCCAGCAGCTTGGGGACAGGGGTCACAGATACGCAGTATTTT. It yields the protein CASSLGTGVTDTQYF.

This chain uses TRBV7-6 with TRBJ2-1, with 10 bases lining up with TRBD2. The CDR3 loop spans 13 amino acids. J gave up 13 bases and V 0 bases, and 3 bases lay outside the gene matches. Germline CDR1 is SGHVS and CDR2 is FNYEAQ. In nucleotides, the CDR3 is TGTGCCAGCAGCTTAGCGCCTAGCGGGGGACAGTTCTTC. The encoded protein is CASSLAPSGGQFF.

This clonotype has a single count. The chain links TRBV5-6 to TRBJ2-3; weak D call: TRBD2 (6 bases). This CDR3 has 17 residues. Germline loops: CDR1 SGHDT, CDR2 YYEEEE. Between the trimmed V and J ends, which lost 0 bases and 11 bases, there was a span of 25 bases. The CDR3 coding sequence is TGTGCCAGCAGCTTGGCTGCGCTTAGCGGTTCCTACAATGAGCAGTATTTT. This gives the protein CASSLAALSGSYNEQYF.

This rearrangement joins TRBV5-1 to TRBJ1-1, with a tentative D call TRBD1 (5 bases). This CDR3 has 15 amino acids. The germline CDR1 and CDR2 sequences are SGHRS and YFSETQ. The V gene lost 1 base and the J gene lost 1 base, with 11 bases spanning the gap. The CDR3 loop reads CASSLYSQANTEAFF. CDR3 DNA sequence: TGCGCCAGCAGCTTGTACTCACAGGCGAACACTGAAGCTTTCTTT.